One sample yielded the 23 T cell receptor beta chains listed below, sequenced in a study of control samples from healthy donors and cancer patients. Generated by immunoSEQ multiplex PCR, the TCRdb table keeps only in-frame clones and is missing some. The sample contains around 75,000 clones, approximately 92% of which appear only once. Sequences were obtained from blood. Source of these receptors: a woman between 55 and 75 years old in good health.

The chain uses TRBV6-5 and TRBJ1-2; no clear D. Trimming removed 8 bases from V and 3 bases from J, with 16 bases in between. The CDR3 extends over 14 amino acids. CDR1 and CDR2 from the germline V gene are MNHEY and SVGAGI. The CDR3, as DNA: TGTGCCAGCTCGTCGGAACTCTGGGACTATGGCTACACCTTC. This gives the protein CASSSELWDYGYTF.

The V call is TRBV5-1, the J call TRBJ1-2; 11 bases line up with TRBD1. CDR1 SGHRS and CDR2 YFSETQ come from the germline V gene. The CDR3 consists of 16 residues. J was trimmed by 3 bases and V by 4 bases; bases with no gene match: 8. For the CDR3, the DNA is TGCGCCAGCAGCCCCGGGACAGGGGGGGTGGACTATGGCTACACCTTC. Its protein is CASSPGTGGVDYGYTF.

V and J are TRBV11-2 and TRBJ2-7; D uncertain. V was clipped by 1 base and J by 2 bases, with 9 bases between them. The germline V gene has CDR1 SGHAT and CDR2 FQNNGV. The CDR3 extends over 14 amino acids. CDR3 coding DNA: TGTGCCAGCAGCTTAGCTGACTGGGCCTACGAGCAGTACTTC. This gives the protein CASSLADWAYEQYF.

The J gene is TRBJ2-7, the V gene TRBV6-5, with TRBD2 as a possible D gene (5 bases). CDR1 MNHEY and CDR2 SVGAGI come from the germline V gene. Trimming shortened V by 7 bases and J by 6 bases, and 13 bases separated the two germline ends. The CDR3 is 12 residues long. The CDR3 sequence: CASTISGGEQYF. The CDR3 coding sequence is TGTGCCAGCACTATAAGCGGCGGCGAGCAGTACTTC.

This chain uses TRBV28 with TRBJ2-4; tentative D call: TRBD2 (6 bases). Germline V lookup: CDR1 MDHEN, CDR2 SYDVKM. The CDR3 runs 16 residues. Between the trimmed V and J ends, which lost 6 bases and 0 bases, there was a span of 15 bases. CDR3 bases: TGTGCCAGCAGCGGGAGTTCCGGCGTAGCCAAAAACATTCAGTACTTC. Translation: CASSGSSGVAKNIQYF.

The rearrangement links TRBV5-5 to TRBJ1-3; D call uncertain. This CDR3 is 14 amino acids long. Germline lookup yields CDR1 SGHKS and CDR2 YYEKEE (reference sequence). V lost 0 bases to trimming and J lost 0 bases, with 4 bases between them. The CDR3 DNA sequence: TGTGCCAGCAGCTTGGGAGGCTCTGGAAACACCATATATTTT. It codes for CASSLGGSGNTIYF.

This rearrangement joins TRBV11-3 to TRBJ2-3, with TRBD2 as a possible D gene (6 bases). CDR3 length equals 14 residues. V was pared by 5 bases and J by 7 bases, with 16 bases between. In germline, CDR1 is SGHNT, CDR2 YENEEA. This CDR3 reads CASSPRLDSHTQYF. CDR3 in DNA: TGTGCCAGCAGCCCCCGACTAGACTCACATACGCAGTATTTT.

V is TRBV12-3 or TRBV12-4 and J is TRBJ1-1; D remains ambiguous. The CDR3 is 13 residues long. Trimming shortened V by 3 bases and J by 1 base, and 6 bases separated the two germline ends. For the CDR3, the DNA is TGTGCCAGCAGTTTGCGAGAGAACACTGAAGCTTTCTTT. Its protein product is CASSLRENTEAFF.

This chain connects TRBV19 to TRBJ1-2; TRBD1 might be the D (6 bases). Per germline, CDR1 LNHDA and CDR2 SQIVND (reference sequence). The CDR3 spans 15 residues. Trimming cost V 7 bases and J 0 bases, with 15 bases left between them. CDR3 residues: CASTPRGAPNYGYTF. In DNA form, the CDR3 reads TGTGCCAGTACCCCCCGGGGGGCTCCTAACTATGGCTACACCTTC.

V and J are TRBV9 and TRBJ2-1, with a tentative D call TRBD2 (5 bases). The CDR3 extends over 11 amino acids. Looked up from germline, CDR1 is SGDLS and CDR2 is YYNGEE. With 3 bases removed from V and 10 bases from J, the gap between germline ends came to 8 bases. CDR3 sequence reads: CASSDPGEQFF. The CDR3 DNA reads TGTGCCAGCAGCGACCCGGGAGAGCAGTTCTTC.

The rearrangement joins TRBV5-1 to TRBJ2-3; D perhaps matches TRBD1 (6 bases). This CDR3 spans 14 amino acids. Germline V gives CDR1 SGHRS, CDR2 YFSETQ. V was cut by 5 bases and J by 6 bases, with 16 bases left in between. In nucleotides, the CDR3 is TGCGCCAGCAGGAGGAGCACAGGGACGGATACGCAGTATTTT. Protein: CASRRSTGTDTQYF.

The chain is built from TRBV28 and TRBJ2-7; possibly TRBD2 for D (6 bases). With 6 bases removed from V and 2 bases from J, the gap between germline ends came to 20 bases. Germline V gene sequence: CDR1 MDHEN, CDR2 SYDVKM. This CDR3 is built from 16 residues. As DNA, the CDR3 is TGTGCCAGCAGCCACAAACGACTAGTAAACCCCTACGAGCAGTACTTC. It yields the protein CASSHKRLVNPYEQYF.

This sequence joins TRBV6-5 and TRBJ1-5, with D unclear. Germline values: CDR1 MNHEY, CDR2 SVGAGI. Trimming shortened V by 8 bases and J by 0 bases, and 5 bases separated the two germline ends. This CDR3 is 12 amino acids long. The CDR3 nucleotides are TGTGCCAGCCGATTTAGCAATCAGCCCCAGCATTTT. Protein: CASRFSNQPQHF.

CDR3 in amino acids: CASSHSKNTIYF. For the CDR3, the DNA is TGTGCCAGCAGCCATTCCAAAAACACCATATATTTT. This sequence joins TRBV14 and TRBJ1-3; D is uncertain. The V end lost 3 bases, the J end lost 6 bases, and 6 bases lay between the germline ends. The germline V gene has CDR1 SGHDN and CDR2 FVKESK. CDR3 length equals 12 residues. Full variable domain (remainder filled in from reference TRBV14 and TRBJ1-3): EAGVTQFPSHSVIEKGQTVTLRCDPISGHDNLYWYRRVMGKEIKFLLHFVKESKQDESGMPNNRFLAERTGGTYSTLKVQPAELEDSGVYFCASSHSKNTIYFGEGSWLTVV.

The CDR3 here is CASSATGSGMTEAFF. Here the CDR3 DNA reads TGTGCCAGCAGCGCTACCGGGTCAGGGATGACTGAAGCTTTCTTT. J is TRBJ1-1 and V is TRBV7-2; tentatively, D is TRBD1 (5 bases). Germline-derived CDR1 and CDR2 are SGHTA and FQGNSA. Trimming took off 5 bases at V and 5 bases at J, with 18 bases between the two ends. This CDR3 spans 15 amino acids.

This chain joins TRBV12-3 or TRBV12-4 and TRBJ2-1, with D uncertain. CDR3 length: 11 residues. The germline V and J ends were trimmed by 3 bases and 6 bases, with 3 bases remaining between them. The CDR3 nucleotides are TGTGCCAGCAGTTTCGGCAATGAGCAGTTCTTC. Translating gives CASSFGNEQFF.

The V call is TRBV11-1, the J call TRBJ2-3; TRBD1 agrees at 9 bases. Germline CDR1 is SGHAT and CDR2 is FQDESV (reference sequence). This CDR3 region has 15 residues. Germline trimming cut 5 bases from V and 0 bases from J; bases unmatched to any gene: 3. The CDR3 protein is CASSLGQGSTDTQYF. CDR3 DNA sequence: TGTGCCAGCAGCCTGGGACAGGGAAGCACAGATACGCAGTATTTT.

The V and J genes are TRBV3-1 (or the pseudogene TRBV3-2) and TRBJ1-2; D ambiguous. V gave up 1 base and J gave up 8 bases, with 8 bases separating them. This CDR3 has 12 amino acids. The germline CDR1 and CDR2 sequences are LGHDT and YNNKEL (reference sequence). Here the CDR3 reads CASSQGLGGYTF. CDR3 DNA: TGTGCCAGCAGCCAAGGTCTCGGAGGCTACACCTTC.

This chain connects TRBV27 to TRBJ2-1, with TRBD1 identical over 11 bases. With V trimmed by 2 bases and J by 4 bases, 19 bases remained unmatched. Looked up from germline, CDR1 is MNHEY and CDR2 is SMNVEV (reference sequence). The CDR3 is 21 amino acids. CDR3 protein: CASSLKGQGAPRAVWYNEQFF. The CDR3 DNA reads TGTGCCAGCAGTTTAAAAGGACAGGGGGCACCGAGGGCGGTATGGTACAATGAGCAGTTCTTC.

The chain carries TRBV6-1 and TRBJ1-6; 7 bases are a match to TRBD1. After removal of 3 bases from V and 7 bases from J, the junction contained 3 bases not matched to a gene. The CDR3 is 14 residues long. CDR1 is MNHNS and CDR2 is SASEGT in the germline V gene. The CDR3, as DNA: TGTGCCAGCAGTGAGACAGGGTACAATTCACCCCTCCACTTT. Translated, it gives CASSETGYNSPLHF.

The chain links TRBV28 to TRBJ2-3; 7 bases map to TRBD2. The V gene end was trimmed by 11 bases and the J gene end by 4 bases; junction bases not matched to a gene: 6. The germline CDR1 and CDR2 sequences are MDHEN and SYDVKM. This CDR3 has 12 residues. The CDR3 coding sequence is TGTGCCTTCGGGAGGCCCCCAGATACGCAGTATTTT. Its translation is CAFGRPPDTQYF.

The chain combines TRBV23-1 with TRBJ2-6, with 7 bases that match TRBD1. TRBV23-1 belongs to the ORF category, with a function that is uncertain. Unmatched junction bases numbered 12, after V lost 3 bases and J lost 1 base. There are 19 residues in the CDR3. This chain's CDR3 is CASSQRVQGGLSGANVLTF. Here the CDR3 DNA reads TGCGCCAGCAGTCAGAGGGTACAAGGGGGCTTGTCTGGGGCCAACGTCCTGACTTTC.

This sequence joins TRBV5-1 and TRBJ2-5; a weak D match, TRBD1 (5 bases). Germline V gives CDR1 SGHRS, CDR2 YFSETQ. Between the trimmed V and J ends, which lost 1 base and 2 bases, there was a span of 6 bases. This CDR3 has 13 residues. CDR3 nucleotides: TGCGCCAGCAGCTTGTCAGGGCAAGAGACCCAGTACTTC. This gives the protein CASSLSGQETQYF. The full variable domain, in which reference TRBV5-1 and TRBJ2-5 provide the parts outside the CDR3, is KAGVTQTPRYLIKTRGQQVTLSCSPISGHRSVSWYQQTPGQGLQFLFEYFSETQRNKGNFPGRFSGRQFSNSRSEMNVSTLELGDSALYLCASSLSGQETQYFGPGTRLLVL.